The 26 T cell receptor beta chains given below trace back to one sample, sequenced in a study of cytomegalovirus exposure and HLA in healthy donors. 60 Vbeta and 13 Jbeta primers were used in PCR. TCRdb's table, derived via immunoSEQ multiplex PCR, lists solely in-frame clones and lacks some. This sample carries about 160,000 clones, about 80% of them seen once, and the ten largest clones take 2.1%. What was sequenced was PBMCs. These receptor sequences come from a man between 40 and 49 years old in good health and CMV-seronegative.

This clone was detected a few times. Compared with germline, one end of the junction differs, possibly owing to a read error. The gene calls are TRBV28 and TRBJ2-4; possibly TRBD1 for D (6 bases). The germline V gene encodes CDR1 MDHEN and CDR2 SYDVKM. There are 14 residues in the CDR3. The CDR3 DNA reads as TGTGCCAGCAGGGGGGCTCATGCCAAAAACAGTCAGTACTTC. This translates into CASRGAHAKNSQYF.

Concerning this clone itself: The junction does not match germline at one end; this may be a read error. The chain recombines TRBV29-1 with TRBJ1-5; 8 bases are a match to TRBD1. The CDR3 spans 13 residues. Germline CDR1 reads SQVTM; CDR2 reads ANQGSEA. This CDR3 reads CSVGGQGNQPQHF. CDR3 bases: TGCAGCGTCGGTGGACAGGGCAACCAGCCCCAGCATTTT.

The chain employs TRBV2 and TRBJ2-4; a weak D match, TRBD2 (6 bases). V lost 3 bases and J lost 0, with 21 bases in between. The CDR3 totals 19 residues. CDR1 SNHLY and CDR2 FYNNEI come from the germline V gene. The CDR3 sequence is CASSELAAQPRLAKNIQYF. CDR3 sequence (DNA): TGTGCCAGCAGTGAGTTAGCGGCTCAACCAAGACTAGCCAAAAACATTCAGTACTTC.

This chain joins TRBV5-4 and TRBJ1-1, with D tentatively TRBD1 (6 bases). Germline V gene lookup returns CDR1 SGHNT and CDR2 YYREEE (reference sequence). With 0 bases removed from V and 4 bases from J, the gap between germline ends came to 10 bases. The CDR3 loop spans 14 amino acids. CDR3 residues: CASSLDNRATEAFF. CDR3 DNA sequence: TGTGCCAGCAGCTTGGATAACAGGGCCACTGAAGCTTTCTTT.

The table lists this clone with a count of one. The rearrangement links TRBV5-4 to TRBJ2-7, with a tentative D call TRBD1 (6 bases). Germline assignment: CDR1 SGHNT and CDR2 YYREEE (reference sequence). Deletions cut 0 bases from V and 7 bases from J, with 8 bases between. This CDR3 has 12 amino acids. This chain's CDR3 is CASSLAGTEQYF. CDR3 sequence (DNA): TGTGCCAGCAGCTTGGCCGGGACAGAGCAGTACTTC.

The chain couples TRBV5-6 to TRBJ2-7, with 12 bases identical to TRBD2. From germline, CDR1 is SGHDT and CDR2 YYEEEE. Trimming cost V 0 bases and J 5 bases; bases outside gene matches: 6. The CDR3 runs to 16 residues. The CDR3 loop reads CASSLVGLAGSHEQYF. The CDR3 bases are TGTGCCAGCAGCTTGGTAGGACTAGCGGGAAGCCACGAGCAGTACTTC.

The chain employs TRBV6-1 and TRBJ2-1, with D hard to call. The V gene lost 7 bases and the J gene lost 8 bases, with 12 bases spanning the gap. The CDR3 has 12 amino acids. Germline CDR1 reads MNHNS; CDR2 reads SASEGT. CDR3 residues: CASTAARDEQFF. For the CDR3, the DNA is TGTGCCAGCACCGCAGCGCGCGATGAGCAGTTCTTC.

The gene calls are TRBV7-9 and TRBJ2-5; D not certain. V was trimmed by 1 base and J by 1 base, leaving 10 bases between them. This CDR3 region has 15 residues. CDR1 and CDR2 (germline): SEHNR, FQNEAQ (reference sequence). CDR3 residues: CASSLVAAGQETQYF. The CDR3 nucleotides are TGTGCCAGCAGCTTAGTGGCGGCTGGCCAAGAGACCCAGTACTTC.

V usage is TRBV5-1 and J usage is TRBJ2-2, with 9 bases that match TRBD2. This CDR3 comprises 15 residues. V shed 0 bases, J shed 7 bases, and the junction held 4 bases outside the gene matches. Germline V gene data show CDR1 as SGHRS and CDR2 as YFSETQ. Written as DNA, the CDR3 is TGCGCCAGCAGCTTGGAGACTAGCGGTAGCGGGGAGCTGTTTTTT. As protein: CASSLETSGSGELFF.

The chain carries TRBV30 and TRBJ1-1; D remains ambiguous. Between the trimmed V and J ends, which lost 0 bases and 1 base, there was a span of 9 bases. From germline, CDR1 is GTSNPN and CDR2 SVGIG (reference sequence). This CDR3 comprises 14 residues. CDR3 protein: CAWSVHSANTEAFF. The CDR3 nucleotides read TGTGCCTGGAGTGTACACAGTGCGAACACTGAAGCTTTCTTT. Based on the CDR3 plus reference TRBV30 and TRBJ1-1, the full variable domain is SQTIHQWPATLVQPVGSPLSLECTVEGTSNPNLYWYRQAAGRGLQLLFYSVGIGQISSEVPQNLSASRPQDRQFILSSKKLLLSDSGFYLCAWSVHSANTEAFFGQGTRLTVV.

This rearrangement joins TRBV10-1 to TRBJ2-2; TRBD2 agrees at 13 bases. Germline V gene sequence: CDR1 WNHNN, CDR2 SYGVQD (reference sequence). J gave up 4 bases and V 6 bases, and 11 bases lay outside the gene matches. There are 18 residues in the CDR3. The CDR3 region is CASRSTGTSGKTTGELFF. DNA for the CDR3: TGCGCCAGCAGATCAACCGGGACTAGCGGGAAAACCACCGGGGAGCTGTTTTTT.

The chain is built from TRBV28 and TRBJ2-2; D unclear. Deletions cut 10 bases from V and 3 bases from J, with 15 bases between. The CDR3 runs to 14 residues. The V gene's germline CDR1 is MDHEN and CDR2 SYDVKM. In nucleotides, the CDR3 is TGTGCCACCCCTCTATTGACATACACCGGGGAGCTGTTTTTT. Translated, it gives CATPLLTYTGELFF. The whole variable domain, remainder taken from reference TRBV28 and TRBJ2-2, is DVKVTQSSRYLVKRTGEKVFLECVQDMDHENMFWYRQDPGLGLRLIYFSYDVKMKEKGDIPEGYSVSREKKERFSLILESASTNQTSMYLCATPLLTYTGELFFGEGSRLTVL.

The rearrangement uses TRBV27 and TRBJ2-1; perhaps TRBD2 as D (5 bases). V lost 2 bases and J lost 2, with 10 bases in between. Germline V gene lookup returns CDR1 MNHEY and CDR2 SMNVEV (reference sequence). This CDR3 spans 15 amino acids. As DNA, the CDR3 is TGTGCCAGCAGTTTAGAAGGGAGTGCCTACAATGAGCAGTTCTTC. This sequence encodes CASSLEGSAYNEQFF.

Regarding this clone: An end of the junction differs from the germline gene, which may be a read error. This chain's CDR3 is CASRQGSSGSRDEQYF. The CDR3 nucleotides read TGTGCCAGCAGACAAGGTTCGAGCGGGAGTCGGGACGAGCAGTACTTC. The V call is TRBV14, the J call TRBJ2-7; TRBD2 agrees at 8 bases. The CDR3 is made up of 16 amino acids. Germline CDR1 is SGHDN and CDR2 is FVKESK.

As concerns this clone: An end of the junction differs from the germline gene, which may be a read error. The rearrangement uses TRBV7-7 and TRBJ2-1, with D possibly TRBD2 on 5 matching bases. Germline CDR1 and CDR2: SSHAT and FNYEAQ (reference sequence). The CDR3 covers 16 residues. CDR3 amino acids: CASSRGLLGVVNEQFF. The CDR3 DNA follows: TGTGCTAGCAGCCGAGGGCTTCTGGGAGTGGTGAATGAGCAGTTCTTC.

The CDR3 loop is CASSSGQGIFTDTQYF. As DNA, the CDR3 is TGTGCCAGCAGTAGCGGACAGGGGATTTTTACAGATACGCAGTATTTT. The chain uses TRBV6-6 and TRBJ2-3, with 9 positions matching TRBD1. With 5 bases clipped from V and 3 bases from J, the junction kept 9 bases outside the gene matches. Germline CDR1 reads MNHNY; CDR2 reads SVGAGI (reference sequence). There are 16 residues in the CDR3.

The V and J genes are TRBV19 and TRBJ2-5; possible D gene TRBD1, 5 bases. CDR1 and CDR2 (germline): LNHDA, SQIVND (reference sequence). Trimming cost V 6 bases and J 4 bases, with 12 bases left between them. CDR3 length equals 13 residues. The CDR3 is CASSRVGRETQYF. The DNA of the CDR3 is TGTGCCAGTAGCAGGGTGGGTCGAGAGACCCAGTACTTC.

This clone has only a few counts. This chain uses TRBV4-2 with TRBJ2-4; D not certain. V shed 0 bases and J shed 0 bases, with 6 bases lying between them. There are 15 residues in the CDR3. Germline-derived CDR1 and CDR2 are LGHNA and YNFKEQ. In DNA, the CDR3 is TGTGCCAGCAGCCAAGAAACTGTAGCCAAAAACATTCAGTACTTC. Translation gives CASSQETVAKNIQYF.

The rearrangement uses TRBV6-5 and TRBJ1-4; D is unresolved. V lost 3 bases to trimming and J lost 2 bases, with 7 bases between them. The CDR3 has 14 amino acids. Germline CDR1 MNHEY, CDR2 SVGAGI. CDR3 in DNA: TGTGCCAGCAGTTATTTCGGGACTAATGAAAAACTGTTTTTT. The encoded protein is CASSYFGTNEKLFF.

The V call is TRBV7-9, the J call TRBJ1-1; a possible D gene is TRBD1 (5 bases). The CDR3 extends over 13 amino acids. V lost 5 bases and J 1 base, leaving 8 bases between the germline ends. Germline V gene lookup returns CDR1 SEHNR and CDR2 FQNEAQ (reference sequence). CDR3 bases: TGTGCCAGCAGCCCCGGGGGGAACACTGAAGCTTTCTTT. It encodes CASSPGGNTEAFF.

With respect to this clone: One end of the junction does not line up with germline, which may come from a read error. This sequence joins TRBV7-9 and TRBJ2-5; no definite D call. The CDR3 runs to 15 residues. Germline assignment: CDR1 SEHNR and CDR2 FQNEAQ (reference sequence). The CDR3 region is CSSSLSSTPQETQYF. The CDR3 DNA reads TGTTCCAGCAGCCTTAGTAGCACGCCCCAAGAGACCCAGTACTTC.

V gene TRBV10-1 combines with J gene TRBJ2-1; 7 positions match TRBD1. The CDR3 is 15 residues long. Germline assignment: CDR1 WNHNN and CDR2 SYGVQD (reference sequence). The V gene end was trimmed by 8 bases and the J gene end by 4 bases; junction bases not matched to a gene: 11. In nucleotides, the CDR3 is TGCGCCAGCCGTACCGGGACAGTATTTTACAATGAGCAGTTCTTC. Its protein is CASRTGTVFYNEQFF.

The CDR3 region has the DNA TGTGCCAGCTCCAGGGATGAAGTAGAGACCCAGTACTTC. Translation: CASSRDEVETQYF. V gene TRBV6-1 combines with J gene TRBJ2-5; D possibly corresponds to TRBD1 (5 bases). The V and J ends lost 8 bases and 4 bases respectively, with 14 bases between them. Per germline, CDR1 MNHNS and CDR2 SASEGT. This CDR3 is built from 13 residues.

The chain carries TRBV6-6 and TRBJ2-2; 8 bases line up with TRBD1. The germline CDR1 and CDR2 sequences are MNHNY and SVGAGI (reference sequence). J was trimmed by 12 bases and V by 11 bases; bases with no gene match: 14. The CDR3 extends over 13 amino acids. CDR3 in amino acids: CASSQGETHKLFF. CDR3 sequence (DNA): TGTGCCTCCTCACAGGGGGAAACACATAAGCTGTTTTTT.

This chain joins TRBV6-6 and TRBJ1-5; TRBD1 is a possible D gene (6 bases). The V end was cut by 7 bases, the J end by 0 bases, with 10 bases between. CDR1 is MNHNY and CDR2 is SVGAGI in the germline V gene (reference sequence). The CDR3 consists of 14 residues. The chain's CDR3 is CASTLQGSNQPQHF. The DNA for the CDR3 is TGTGCCAGCACCCTACAGGGTAGCAATCAGCCCCAGCATTTT.

The genes are TRBV6-5 and TRBJ2-1, with 8 bases lining up with TRBD2. Germline V gene data show CDR1 as MNHEY and CDR2 as SVGAGI. Trimming took 4 bases from V and 6 from J; bases not matched to a gene: 5. The CDR3 contains 14 residues. The CDR3 nucleotides are TGTGCCAGCAGTTTCAGCGGGAGTGGCAATGAGCAGTTCTTC. Protein: CASSFSGSGNEQFF.